Shown below are 2 T cell receptor beta chains from a single sample sequenced in a study of metastatic and nonmetastatic thyroid tumors. The entire patient cohort was treatment-naive prior to thyroid surgery. Using MiXCR, TCRdb re-called clones from the PCR reads. The table shows 20,000 to 25,000 clones, with 15% occurring only once. Sequencing input: blood. The receptor set was obtained from a female donor with papillary thyroid cancer or a benign thyroid nodule (not recorded which). Some clones in this sample may be carry-over from other donors' samples.

This chain joins TRBV29-1 and TRBJ2-2; 7 bases are a match to TRBD1. V gave up 7 bases and J gave up 0 bases; unmatched junction bases: 5. There are 14 residues in the CDR3. In germline, CDR1 is SQVTM, CDR2 ANQGSEA. The CDR3 region is CSARDRANTGELFF. CDR3 bases: TGCAGCGCCCGAGACAGGGCGAACACCGGGGAGCTGTTTTTT.

V gene TRBV4-1 combines with J gene TRBJ2-7; the match to TRBD2 covers 10 bases. The J segment lost 6 bases and the V segment lost 4 bases, leaving 9 bases of the junction unmatched. Germline values: CDR1 MGHRA, CDR2 YSYEKL. The CDR3 extends over 15 amino acids. The CDR3 DNA is TGCGCCAGCAGCCGTTATACTAGCGGGGAGGGCGAGCAGTACTTC. This translates into CASSRYTSGEGEQYF.